The 2 T cell receptor beta chains listed next were all sequenced from one sample in a study of cytomegalovirus exposure and HLA in healthy donors. 60 Vbeta and 13 Jbeta primers were used in PCR. Assay: immunoSEQ multiplex PCR; the TCRdb copy retains only in-frame clones and omits some. Of under 100,000 clones listed, approximately 80% are singletons. Sequencing input: PBMCs. Receptor source: a human donor in good health.

The J gene is TRBJ2-7, the V gene TRBV9; 7 bases fit TRBD1. The germline V gene encodes CDR1 SGDLS and CDR2 YYNGEE. The CDR3 runs 14 residues. V trimming: 3 bases; J trimming: 7 bases; junction bases outside the gene matches: 10. The CDR3 is CASSAQDRFWEQYF. DNA of the CDR3: TGTGCCAGCAGCGCCCAGGACAGGTTCTGGGAGCAGTACTTC. Looking up the rest from reference TRBV9 and TRBJ2-7 gives the full variable domain: DSGVTQTPKHLITATGQRVTLRCSPRSGDLSVYWYQQSLDQGLQFLIQYYNGEERAKGNILERFSAQQFPDLHSELNLSSLELGDSALYFCASSAQDRFWEQYFGPGTRLTVT.

J is TRBJ2-2 and V is TRBV5-1, with D tentatively TRBD1 (6 bases). Germline V gene lookup returns CDR1 SGHRS and CDR2 YFSETQ. The CDR3 has 15 residues. Trimming cost V 0 bases and J 6 bases, with 12 bases left between them. CDR3 sequence (DNA): TGCGCCAGCAGCTTGGAAGCAGGGGTGGCCGGGGAGCTGTTTTTT. This encodes CASSLEAGVAGELFF.